This is a list of T cell receptor beta chains from one sample in a study of shared clonotypes between healthy human individuals. Sequenced by immunoSEQ multiplex PCR; TCRdb stores in-frame clones only, minus some. The table lists over 400,000 clones, around 95% of them singletons. The specimen was naive CD4+ T cells sorted from blood. Receptors were obtained from a woman aged 25 to 39 in good health. Each CDR3 is given with its conserved first and last residue. D genes are given only for firm matches. Clone size is given for some rows only: seen once, a few or many times, or a class if the clone is expanded.

>TRBJ2-3|-|TRBD2|TRBV30
TGTGCCTTAGCTACTAGCGGGACGACAGATACGCAGTATTTT
CALATSGTTDTQYF
>TRBJ2-7|-|-|TRBV2
TGTGCCAGCAGTGTAGACACGGGGGATTTCTCCGAGCAGTACTTC
CASSVDTGDFSEQYF
>TRBJ2-2|-|TRBD1|TRBV29-1
TGCAGCGTCATTGACAGGGGAAACACCGGGGAGCTGTTTTTT
CSVIDRGNTGELFF
>TRBJ1-2|-|-|TRBV6-5
TGTGCCAGCAAAGAAGGACAGAAGCTCTATGGCTACACCTTC
CASKEGQKLYGYTF
>TRBJ2-1|-|TRBD1|TRBV27
TGTGCCAGCAGTTTGTTTGGAGGACAGGGGCCAAATGAGCAGTTCTTC
CASSLFGGQGPNEQFF
>TRBJ1-2|-|-|TRBV18
TGTGCCAGCTCTCTTATCGACAGGCCTTCCTATGGCTACACCTTC
CASSLIDRPSYGYTF
>TRBJ2-3|-|TRBD2|TRBV15
TGTGCCACCAGCTGGTTAGCGGGAGCCCGGGATACGCAGTATTTT
CATSWLAGARDTQYF
>TRBJ2-2|-|-|TRBV19
TGTGCCAGTAGTATGGAGACAGGATCCACCGGGGAGCTGTTTTTT
CASSMETGSTGELFF
>TRBJ1-4|-|-|TRBV6-1
TGTGCCAGCAGTGAATCACGGTCTACCTACATGAATGAAAAACTGTTTTTT
CASSESRSTYMNEKLFF
>TRBJ1-1|-|-|TRBV7-9
TGTGCCAGCAGCTTAGTATGGCAGGAGCTATCGGACACTGAAGCTTTCTTT
CASSLVWQELSDTEAFF
>TRBJ2-1|-|-|TRBV5-1
TGCGCCAGCAGCTTGGGGGAGAGCTCCTACAATGAGCAGTTCTTC
CASSLGESSYNEQFF
>TRBJ2-5|once|-|TRBV7-2
TGTGCCAGCAGCTTCGGGGGTGCACAAGAGACCCAGTACTTC
CASSFGGAQETQYF
>TRBJ2-2|once|TRBD2|TRBV28
TGTGCCAGCAGTTATGGACTAGCGGGAGTACACAGGGAGCTGTTTTTT
CASSYGLAGVHRELFF
>TRBJ1-1|-|TRBD1|TRBV2
TGTGCCAGCAGCCACCAGACAGGGGGAGCTTTCTTT
CASSHQTGGAFF
>TRBJ2-5|-|TRBD2|TRBV5-8
TGTGCCAGCAGCTCTCACCGTGGTACTAGCGGGAGTGGAGAGACCCAGTACTTC
CASSSHRGTSGSGETQYF
>TRBJ2-1|-|TRBD2|TRBV4-1
TGCGCCAGCAGCCCCCCCTTTGCGGGAGTTCGCCATGAGCAGTTCTTC
CASSPPFAGVRHEQFF
>TRBJ2-3|once|TRBD2|TRBV11-2
TGTGCCAGCAGCTCCCGACTAGCATCTCGCACAGATACGCAGTATTTT
CASSSRLASRTDTQYF
>TRBJ2-3|-|-|TRBV27
TGTGCCAGCAGTTTAGGCCCTAGCCCTAGCACAGATACGCAGTATTTT
CASSLGPSPSTDTQYF
>TRBJ2-7|-|TRBD1|TRBV2
TGTGCCAGCAGTCTTGACAGGGGGCCCGTCCACGAGCAGTACTTC
CASSLDRGPVHEQYF
>TRBJ1-3|-|TRBD1|TRBV6-5
TGTGCCAGCAGTTACAGGGCAGGGGGCTCTGGAAACACCATATATTTT
CASSYRAGGSGNTIYF
>TRBJ2-1|-|-|TRBV20-1
TGCAGCGTCGAAGAAGACAATGAGCAGTTCTTC
CSVEEDNEQFF
>TRBJ2-7|few|-|TRBV10-3
TGTGCCATCAGTGAGTCGGACGAGCAGTACTTC
CAISESDEQYF
>TRBJ2-5|-|-|TRBV7-9
TGTGCCAGCAGCTACGATCATAATAAAGAGACCCAGTACTTC
CASSYDHNKETQYF
>TRBJ2-1|-|-|TRBV7-9
TGTGCCAGCAGCTTAGGTATAGCGGCAGTTCTCGGATCCTACAATGAGCAGTTCTTC
CASSLGIAAVLGSYNEQFF
>TRBJ1-1|once|-|TRBV5-1
TGCGCCAGCAGCTTGGACAGGGCAGTTGGCACTGAAGCTTTCTTT
CASSLDRAVGTEAFF
>TRBJ2-5|-|TRBD1|TRBV10-3
TGTGCCATCAGAGCGGGACAGGGACAGCAAGAGACCCAGTACTTC
CAIRAGQGQQETQYF
>TRBJ1-5|-|-|TRBV28
TGTGCCAGCAGTCCGGCAGGGAGTGGTAATCAGCCCCAGCATTTT
CASSPAGSGNQPQHF
>TRBJ2-3|once|TRBD2|TRBV11-2
TGTGCCAGCAGCACTAGCGGATTCACAGATACGCAGTATTTT
CASSTSGFTDTQYF
>TRBJ2-2|-|TRBD2|TRBV5-1
TGCGCCAGCAGCCCCGGACTAGCGGGAGGGTTACACACCGGGGAGCTGTTTTTT
CASSPGLAGGLHTGELFF
>TRBJ1-1|-|TRBD1|TRBV18
TGTGCCAGCTCCTCCGGACAGGGCGGATACACTGAAGCTTTCTTT
CASSSGQGGYTEAFF
>TRBJ2-3|-|TRBD1|TRBV5-1
TGCGCCAGCAGCTCTGAGGGACAGGACACAGATACGCAGTATTTT
CASSSEGQDTDTQYF
>TRBJ2-4|-|-|TRBV6-5
TGTGCCAGCACCTCAGGATCGTCGGTCTACTTC
CASTSGSSVYF
>TRBJ2-1|-|-|TRBV18
TGTGCCAGCTCACTCCAGGGGGGGGAGACTGAGCAGTTCTTC
CASSLQGGETEQFF
>TRBJ2-7|-|-|TRBV6-6
TGTGCCAGCGCCGACAGCCGGGACGAGCAGTACTTC
CASADSRDEQYF
>TRBJ1-3|-|-|TRBV15
TGTGCCACCAGCAGAGATGGAGGGGCGGGAAACACCATATATTTT
CATSRDGGAGNTIYF
>TRBJ2-5|-|TRBD1|TRBV28
TGTGCCAGCAGCCCTACGGACAGGGAAGAGACCCAGTACTTC
CASSPTDREETQYF
>TRBJ2-5|-|TRBD1|TRBV29-1
TGCAGCGTGGCCACAGGGGCAGAGACCCAGTACTTC
CSVATGAETQYF
>TRBJ2-5|-|TRBD2|TRBV27
TGTGCCAGCAGCCCCGGGACTAGCGGGCAAGAGACCCAGTACTTC
CASSPGTSGQETQYF
>TRBJ2-1|-|-|TRBV14
TGTGCCAGCAGCCTTCGACGGTACAATGAGCAGTTCTTC
CASSLRRYNEQFF
>TRBJ2-2|-|TRBD2|TRBV2
TGTGCCAGCAGTGAAAGCGGGGCGGGAGCAGGAACCGGGGAGCTGTTTTTT
CASSESGAGAGTGELFF
>TRBJ1-2|-|-|TRBV7-8
TGTGCCAGCAGCCGCCGGGTAGGGGATGGCTACACCTTC
CASSRRVGDGYTF
>TRBJ2-5|-|-|TRBV19
TGTGCCAGTAGTCGGGCAGGGGCGGACCAAGAGACCCAGTACTTC
CASSRAGADQETQYF
>TRBJ2-1|-|TRBD2|TRBV18
TGTGCCAGCTCACAGGGACTATTTAATGAGCAGTTCTTC
CASSQGLFNEQFF
>TRBJ1-5|-|-|TRBV6-1
TGTGCCAGCAGTGAATCCGGGCGGCCCCAGCATTTT
CASSESGRPQHF
>TRBJ1-3|-|-|TRBV19
TGTGCCAGTAGTATAAATAGACGTCCCTCTGGAAACACCATATATTTT
CASSINRRPSGNTIYF
>TRBJ2-6|-|-|TRBV18
TGTGCCAGCTCACCAATGGGGAGCTCTGGGGCCAACGTCCTGACTTTC
CASSPMGSSGANVLTF
>TRBJ1-2|-|TRBD1|TRBV29-1
TGCAGCGTACCAACCGTCCGGGACAGGGGCTCTGGCTACACCTTC
CSVPTVRDRGSGYTF
>TRBJ2-7|-|TRBD2|TRBV9
TGTGCCAGCAGCGTAGCTTCCTCGACTAGCGGGACAAACTACGAGCAGTACTTC
CASSVASSTSGTNYEQYF
>TRBJ2-5|-|-|TRBV5-6
TGTGCCAGCAGCTTGGAAAGAAGAGTGGGCCAAGAGACCCAGTACTTC
CASSLERRVGQETQYF
>TRBJ2-7|-|-|TRBV30
TGTGCCTGGAGCCTGGGCCACGAGCAGTACTTC
CAWSLGHEQYF
>TRBJ1-1|once|-|TRBV5-1
TGCGCCAGCAGCTTAGGGCAGGCCAATGAAGCTTTCTTT
CASSLGQANEAFF
>TRBJ2-5|-|-|TRBV7-2
TGTGCCAGCAGCTTAGCAGGAGGGGAGACCCAGTACTTC
CASSLAGGETQYF
>TRBJ2-2|few|-|TRBV19
TGTGCCAGCTCCTCCTCCGGGGAGCTGTTTTTT
CASSSSGELFF